This is a list of T cell receptor beta chains from one sample in a study of CD8+ T cells in alopecia areata. Measured with immunoSEQ multiplex PCR; TCRdb has only the in-frame clones, and not every one. This table holds about 210,000 clones, 40% to 55% found once. This sample comprised CD4+ T cells sorted from blood, obtained around week 37, from a patient treated with tofacitinib. These receptors were taken from a human donor with alopecia areata. CDR3s include the opening cysteine and the closing phenylalanine or tryptophan. A D gene is named only where the DNA matches it firmly. Size is stated for part of the rows, as once, few or many counts, or as a class when the clone is expanded.

v_call,j_call,d_call,clone_size,cdr3_nt,cdr3_aa
TRBV11-2,TRBJ1-2,NA,NA,TGTGCCAGCAGCTTAGAGGCCCCGGCGGGCTACACCTTC,CASSLEAPAGYTF
TRBV28,TRBJ2-7,TRBD1,NA,TGTGCCAGCAGCCTTGGACAGGGCATGGACGAGCAGTACTTC,CASSLGQGMDEQYF
TRBV5-1,TRBJ2-1,NA,NA,TGCGCCAGCAGCACCGGCGACCTAGACAATGAGCAGTTCTTC,CASSTGDLDNEQFF
TRBV2,TRBJ2-1,NA,NA,TGTGCCAGCAGTGTGACGGGCGGTGCAGCTGAGCAGTTCTTC,CASSVTGGAAEQFF
TRBV30,TRBJ1-3,NA,once,TGTGCCTGGACTATAATGGGATCTGGAAACACCATATATTTT,CAWTIMGSGNTIYF
TRBV10-3,TRBJ1-2,NA,NA,TGTGCCATCGGAGAGAGGTTCGAAGGCTACACCTTC,CAIGERFEGYTF
TRBV11-2,TRBJ2-1,TRBD2,NA,TGTGCCAGCAGCTGGGCCGGGACTAGTAATGAGCAGTTCTTC,CASSWAGTSNEQFF
TRBV29-1,TRBJ2-2,NA,few,TGCAGCGTTGATAGCGGAGTCACCGGGGAGCTGTTTTTT,CSVDSGVTGELFF
TRBV7-2,TRBJ2-1,NA,few,TGTGCCAGCAGCTTAAGCTGGACACCGTACAATGAGCAGTTCTTC,CASSLSWTPYNEQFF
TRBV2,TRBJ1-1,NA,NA,TGTGCCAGCAGTGGACAACCGAACACTGAAGCTTTCTTT,CASSGQPNTEAFF
TRBV7-8,TRBJ2-3,NA,NA,TGTGCCAGCAGCCCAAAAGATACGCAGTATTTT,CASSPKDTQYF
TRBV5-1,TRBJ2-7,NA,NA,TGCGCCAGCAGCTTCGGGACCTCCTACGAGCAGTACTTC,CASSFGTSYEQYF
TRBV7-3,TRBJ1-2,NA,NA,TGTGCCAGCAGCCCCCAGGGGCGGAACTATGGCTACACCTTC,CASSPQGRNYGYTF
TRBV5-6,TRBJ1-5,TRBD1,few,TGTGCCAGCAGCTTCCGGGACAGGAATCAGCCCCAGCATTTT,CASSFRDRNQPQHF
TRBV29-1,TRBJ2-7,TRBD2,NA,TGCAGCGTTCTCCAGGGCAGGGAGGGCGAGCAGTACTTC,CSVLQGREGEQYF
TRBV18,TRBJ1-1,TRBD1,NA,TGTGCCAGCTCACCGAATCAGCAGGGACAGGGGATGAACACTGAAGCTTTCTTT,CASSPNQQGQGMNTEAFF
TRBV18,TRBJ2-7,NA,NA,TGTGCCAGCTCACCAGCGAACAGGGCTCTCTCCGAGCAGTACTTC,CASSPANRALSEQYF
TRBV18,TRBJ2-5,TRBD2,few,TGTGCCAGCTCACCACCAGCGGGGCCAGAGACCCAGTACTTC,CASSPPAGPETQYF
TRBV18,TRBJ2-5,NA,NA,TGTGCCAGCTCAAGGGACCACCAGCAGACCCAGTACTTC,CASSRDHQQTQYF
TRBV29-1,TRBJ2-7,NA,NA,TGCAGCGTACGGGACGTAGGACACGAGCAGTACTTC,CSVRDVGHEQYF
TRBV10-3,TRBJ2-1,NA,NA,TGTGCCATCAGTGAGTCGCGGCTAGCCCCACGAGAGCAGTTCTTC,CAISESRLAPREQFF
TRBV11-2,TRBJ1-1,NA,NA,TGTGCCAGCAGCCCCGAAACAGGGAACACTGAAGCTTTCTTT,CASSPETGNTEAFF
TRBV27,TRBJ2-7,NA,NA,TGTGCCAGCGGGGGTCGTGGAGGCGGCGAGCAGTACTTC,CASGGRGGGEQYF
TRBV4-3,TRBJ1-2,NA,NA,TGCGCCAGCAGCCAAGATGAGCGGAGTAACTATGGCTACACCTTC,CASSQDERSNYGYTF
TRBV7-2,TRBJ2-6,TRBD1,NA,TGTGCCAGCAGCCCAACAGGGGCTGGGGCCAACGTCCTGACTTTC,CASSPTGAGANVLTF
TRBV27,TRBJ1-5,NA,once,TGTGCCAGCAGACCTAGGGTGGGCAATCAGCCCCAGCATTTT,CASRPRVGNQPQHF
TRBV7-3,TRBJ2-2,TRBD2,few,TGTGCCAGCAGCCCCCAACTTCCTTTAGCGGGAGGGGGCACCGGGGAGCTGTTTTTT,CASSPQLPLAGGGTGELFF
TRBV4-1,TRBJ1-2,NA,few,TGCGCCAGCAGCCAAGACCCGGGCGCGCAGGATGGCTACACCTTC,CASSQDPGAQDGYTF
TRBV28,TRBJ1-2,NA,NA,TGTGCCCTCCTTCGGGAGAGGGGTAACTATGGCTACACCTTC,CALLRERGNYGYTF
TRBV25-1,TRBJ2-2,NA,NA,TGTGCCAGCAGTGAATCCGTGGGGTTCACCGGGGAGCTGTTTTTT,CASSESVGFTGELFF
TRBV7-2,TRBJ2-7,NA,NA,TGTGCCAGCAGCTTATATCACGAGCAGTACTTC,CASSLYHEQYF
TRBV25-1,TRBJ2-5,NA,NA,TGTGCCAGCAGTGAACATGGGGAGGAGACCCAGTACTTC,CASSEHGEETQYF
TRBV30,TRBJ2-3,NA,NA,TGTGCCTGGACAGGGGTAAGAACAGATACGCAGTATTTT,CAWTGVRTDTQYF
TRBV5-1,TRBJ2-7,NA,NA,TGCGCCAGCAGGGGGGCCCTGACCTCCTACGAGCAGTACTTC,CASRGALTSYEQYF
TRBV29-1,TRBJ2-1,TRBD1,NA,TGCAGCGTTGCCCGAGGGACAGGGGGTATGAATGAGCAGTTCTTC,CSVARGTGGMNEQFF